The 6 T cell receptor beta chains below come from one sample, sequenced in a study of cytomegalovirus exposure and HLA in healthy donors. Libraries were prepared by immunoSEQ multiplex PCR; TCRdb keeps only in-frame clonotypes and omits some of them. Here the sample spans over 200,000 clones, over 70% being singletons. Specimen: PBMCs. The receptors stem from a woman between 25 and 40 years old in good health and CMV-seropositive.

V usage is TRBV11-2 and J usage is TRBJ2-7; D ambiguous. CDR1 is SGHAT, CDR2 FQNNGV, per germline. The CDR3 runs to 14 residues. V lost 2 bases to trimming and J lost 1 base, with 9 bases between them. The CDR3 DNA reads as TGTGCCAGCAGCTTACATCTTCAATCCTACGAGCAGTACTTC. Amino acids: CASSLHLQSYEQYF. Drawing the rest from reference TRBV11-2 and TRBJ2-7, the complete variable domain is EAGVAQSPRYKIIEKRQSVAFWCNPISGHATLYWYQQILGQGPKLLIQFQNNGVVDDSQLPKDRFSAERLKGVDSTLKIQPAKLEDSAVYLCASSLHLQSYEQYFGPGTRLTVT.

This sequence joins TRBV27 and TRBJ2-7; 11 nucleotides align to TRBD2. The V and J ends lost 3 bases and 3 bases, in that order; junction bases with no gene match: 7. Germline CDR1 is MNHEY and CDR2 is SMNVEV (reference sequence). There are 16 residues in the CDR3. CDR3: CASSFQGLAEDYEQYF. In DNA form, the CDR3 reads TGTGCCAGCAGTTTCCAGGGACTAGCGGAGGACTACGAGCAGTACTTC.

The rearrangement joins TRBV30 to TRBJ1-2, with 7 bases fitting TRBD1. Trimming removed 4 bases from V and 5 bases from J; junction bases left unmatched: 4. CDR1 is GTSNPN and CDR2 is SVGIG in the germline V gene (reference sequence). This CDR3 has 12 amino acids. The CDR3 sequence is CAWILRGYGYTF. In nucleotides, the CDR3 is TGTGCCTGGATACTCAGGGGGTATGGCTACACCTTC. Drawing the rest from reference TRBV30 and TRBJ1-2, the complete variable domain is SQTIHQWPATLVQPVGSPLSLECTVEGTSNPNLYWYRQAAGRGLQLLFYSVGIGQISSEVPQNLSASRPQDRQFILSSKKLLLSDSGFYLCAWILRGYGYTFGSGTRLTVV.

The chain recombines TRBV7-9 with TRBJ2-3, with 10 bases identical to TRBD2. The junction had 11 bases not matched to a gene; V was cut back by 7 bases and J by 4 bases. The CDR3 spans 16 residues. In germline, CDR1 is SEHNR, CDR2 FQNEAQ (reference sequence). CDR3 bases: TGTGCCAGCAACGAACTTAGCGGGAGGTCGCCAGATACGCAGTATTTT. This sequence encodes CASNELSGRSPDTQYF.

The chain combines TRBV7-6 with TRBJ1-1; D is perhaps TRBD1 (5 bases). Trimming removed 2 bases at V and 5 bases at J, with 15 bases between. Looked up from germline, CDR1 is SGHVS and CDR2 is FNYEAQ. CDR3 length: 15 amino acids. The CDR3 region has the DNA TGTGCCAGCAGCTTATTAGGACTTGGGGGGACTGAAGCTTTCTTT. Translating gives CASSLLGLGGTEAFF.

The CDR3 DNA is TGCGCCAGCAGCCAAAATTATGAAAAACTGTTTTTT. This codes for CASSQNYEKLFF. J is TRBJ1-4 and V is TRBV4-1, with unresolved D. V gave up 2 bases and J gave up 6 bases, with 4 bases separating them. This CDR3 comprises 12 residues. From germline, CDR1 is MGHRA and CDR2 YSYEKL.